The 17 T cell receptor beta chains below come from one sample, sequenced in a study of blood T cell repertoires in COVID-19 (dated by TCRdb to the early 2020s). Library prep was done by the immunoSEQ multiplex PCR assay. This immuneACCESS table, as held by TCRdb, lists in-frame sequences with V and J called but not all clones. Of the missing ones, under half trace to an unresolved V gene in checked studies; the others have no known cause. The sample profile shows a few hundred thousand clones; less than 90% of them were found once. The biggest ten clones account for about 10% of the sample. Source material: peripheral blood. The receptors stem from a woman older than 75 with COVID-19, enrolled during active disease.

This rearrangement joins TRBV6-2 or TRBV6-3 to TRBJ1-6; maybe TRBD1 (6 bases). The CDR3 has 15 residues. V was pared by 2 bases and J by 7 bases, with 12 bases between. Germline CDR1 and CDR2: MNHEY and SVGEGT. The CDR3 sequence is CASSYATGANSPLHF. The CDR3 nucleotides are TGTGCCAGCAGTTACGCGACAGGAGCGAATTCACCCCTCCACTTT.

The chain carries TRBV20-1 and TRBJ2-7, with a possible D match to TRBD1 (6 bases). The germline V gene encodes CDR1 DFQATT and CDR2 SNEGSKA (reference sequence). Trimming removed 3 bases from V and 2 bases from J, with 14 bases in between. The CDR3 loop spans 14 amino acids. The CDR3 nucleotides are TGCAGTGCTAGTTTTTTACAGGGCACCTACGAGCAGTACGTC. Protein: CSASFLQGTYEQYV.

A word on this clone: Compared with germline, one end of the junction differs, possibly owing to a read error. The chain couples TRBV7-9 to TRBJ2-7, with D perhaps TRBD2 (5 bases). The CDR3 extends over 15 amino acids. CDR1 is SEHNR and CDR2 is FQNEAQ in the germline V gene (reference sequence). The CDR3 protein is CASSPLWVPVAGPPF. CDR3 nucleotides: TGTGCCAGCAGCCCATTATGGGTACCGGTGGCGGGTCCCCCCTTC.

The chain links TRBV9 to TRBJ2-1, with 8 bases identical to TRBD2. After removal of 3 bases from V and 7 bases from J, the junction contained 15 bases not matched to a gene. The CDR3 totals 17 residues. Germline loops: CDR1 SGDLS, CDR2 YYNGEE. CDR3: CASSDPASGGLGNEQFF. The CDR3 DNA reads as TGTGCCAGCAGCGATCCTGCGAGCGGGGGCCTCGGGAATGAGCAGTTCTTC.

This clone has just a few counts. The chain couples TRBV6-1 to TRBJ1-3; 7 nucleotides line up with TRBD1. Trimming took 2 bases from V and 4 from J; bases not matched to a gene: 8. Germline-derived CDR1 and CDR2 are MNHNS and SASEGT. The CDR3 is 16 residues long. The CDR3 region has the DNA TGTGCCAGCAGTGAACTCACGACAGGGTCAGGAAACACCATATATTTT. Translating gives CASSELTTGSGNTIYF.

The V call is TRBV25-1, the J call TRBJ1-6; D not resolved. Trimming shortened V by 0 bases and J by 4 bases, and 10 bases separated the two germline ends. CDR1 is MGHDK and CDR2 is SYGVNS in the germline V gene. The CDR3 extends over 16 amino acids. This chain's CDR3 is CASSEYGSGYNSPLHF. The CDR3 region has the DNA TGTGCCAGCAGTGAATATGGGTCGGGGTATAATTCACCCCTCCACTTT.

The chain is built from TRBV12-3 or TRBV12-4 and TRBJ1-2, with a tentative D call TRBD1 (6 bases). V lost 6 bases, J lost 1 base, and 9 bases lay in between. This CDR3 is 13 amino acids long. In DNA form, the CDR3 reads TGTGCCAGCAGAGAGGACAGTAACTATGGCTACACCTTC. The encoded protein is CASREDSNYGYTF.

The chain is built from TRBV19 and TRBJ2-5, with TRBD2 identical over 9 bases. Trimming took 4 bases from V and 1 from J; bases not matched to a gene: 7. CDR1 and CDR2 from the germline V gene are LNHDA and SQIVND (reference sequence). The CDR3 is made up of 16 amino acids. CDR3 region: CASSTSRAGGQETQYF. The CDR3 bases are TGTGCCAGTAGTACTTCACGAGCGGGGGGCCAAGAGACCCAGTACTTC.

The chain couples TRBV7-2 to TRBJ1-5; D is unclear. Trimming stripped 1 base from V and 10 bases from J, with 17 bases between. Germline loops: CDR1 SGHTA, CDR2 FQGNSA. The CDR3 sequence is 15 residues long. In DNA, the CDR3 is TGTGCCAGCAGCTTAGTATCGCGACAACCCTCTCCCCAGCATTTT. Protein: CASSLVSRQPSPQHF.

This chain joins TRBV6-2 or TRBV6-3 and TRBJ1-5; 10 nucleotides align to TRBD1. The CDR3 extends over 19 amino acids. V lost 3 bases and J lost 1; bases outside the gene matches: 12. CDR1 is MNHEY and CDR2 is SVGEGT in the germline V gene. The CDR3 region is CASSYKRDRGIGSNQPQHF. The CDR3 bases are TGTGCCAGCAGTTATAAACGGGACAGGGGAATCGGCAGCAATCAGCCCCAGCATTTT.

This chain joins TRBV2 and TRBJ1-6; 8 nucleotides match TRBD1. Germline trimming cut 11 bases from V and 7 bases from J; bases unmatched to any gene: 7. CDR3 size: 13 residues. Germline V gene data show CDR1 as SNHLY and CDR2 as FYNNEI. CDR3 nucleotide sequence: TGTGCCGGAGGGGGGACAGGAAATTCACCCCTCCACTTT. This translates into CAGGGTGNSPLHF.

This chain joins TRBV6-1 and TRBJ1-2; 8 nucleotides align to TRBD1. The CDR3 extends over 14 amino acids. Germline CDR1 reads MNHNS; CDR2 reads SASEGT. Trimming at V came to 6 bases and at J to 7 bases, leaving 10 bases not matched to a gene. The DNA for the CDR3 is TGTGCCAGCAGCGTCTGGACAGGGTTCGGTGGCTACACCTTC. This sequence encodes CASSVWTGFGGYTF.

This chain uses TRBV10-3 with TRBJ1-1; D not certain. Germline assignment: CDR1 ENHRY and CDR2 SYGVKD. This CDR3 is 14 amino acids long. V was shortened by 11 bases and J by 1 base, with 17 bases between the two germline ends. CDR3 coding DNA: TGTGCCGCCCGCCCTCGACAAGAGAACACTGAAGCTTTCTTT. Its protein is CAARPRQENTEAFF.

The gene calls are TRBV5-8 and TRBJ1-6, with a weak D call TRBD1 (6 bases). V dropped 0 bases and J dropped 9 bases, with 16 bases sitting between them. CDR1 SGHTS and CDR2 YDEGEE come from the germline V gene. The CDR3 consists of 16 residues. CDR3 protein: CASSLDRVDGSSPLHF. The CDR3 nucleotides read TGTGCCAGCAGCTTGGACAGGGTCGACGGTAGTTCACCCCTCCACTTT. Full variable domain (outside the CDR3, taken from reference TRBV5-8 and TRBJ1-6): EAGVTQSPTHLIKTRGQQATLRCSPISGHTSVYWYQQALGLGLQFLLWYDEGEERNRGNFPPRFSGRQFPNYSSELNVNALELEDSALYLCASSLDRVDGSSPLHFGNGTRLTVT.

This clone occurred a few times. V is TRBV18 and J is TRBJ1-1; D is undetermined. The germline CDR1 and CDR2 sequences are KGHSH and LQKENI. Deletions cut 3 bases from V and 0 bases from J, with 8 bases between. CDR3 length equals 14 residues. CDR3 sequence (DNA): TGTGCCAGCTCACCTTCCCCGGTGAACACTGAAGCTTTCTTT. Amino acid sequence: CASSPSPVNTEAFF.

This chain connects TRBV7-3 to TRBJ1-3, with 7 positions matching TRBD1. The CDR3 consists of 14 residues. V lost 5 bases and J lost 4; bases outside the gene matches: 5. Germline CDR1 is SGHTA and CDR2 is FQGTGA. In DNA, the CDR3 is TGTGCCAGCAGCCAGACAGGGCCGGGAAACACCATATATTTT. It translates to CASSQTGPGNTIYF.

The chain uses TRBV7-2 and TRBJ1-1; D is undetermined. The V gene lost 5 bases and the J gene lost 4 bases, with 14 bases spanning the gap. The germline gives CDR1 SGHTA, CDR2 FQGNSA. The length of the CDR3 is 14 residues. The CDR3 sequence: CASSRSGGLTEAFF. The CDR3 DNA sequence: TGTGCCAGCAGCCGCTCGGGAGGGCTCACTGAAGCTTTCTTT.